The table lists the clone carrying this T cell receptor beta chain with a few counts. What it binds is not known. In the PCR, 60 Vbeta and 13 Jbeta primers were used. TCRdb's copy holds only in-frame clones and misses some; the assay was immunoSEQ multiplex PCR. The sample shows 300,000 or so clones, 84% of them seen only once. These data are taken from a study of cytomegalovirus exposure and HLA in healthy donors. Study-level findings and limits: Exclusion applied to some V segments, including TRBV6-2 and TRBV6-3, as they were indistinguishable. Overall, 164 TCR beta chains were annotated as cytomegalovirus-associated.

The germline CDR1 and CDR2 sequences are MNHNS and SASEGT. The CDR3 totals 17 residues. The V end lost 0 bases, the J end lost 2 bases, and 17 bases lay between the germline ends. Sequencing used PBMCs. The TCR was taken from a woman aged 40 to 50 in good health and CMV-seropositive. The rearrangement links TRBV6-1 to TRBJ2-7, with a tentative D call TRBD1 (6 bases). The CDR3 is CASSEALWDMVPYEQYF. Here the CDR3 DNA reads TGTGCCAGCAGTGAAGCGTTATGGGACATGGTCCCCTACGAGCAGTACTTC.